This TCR beta chain was captured in a study of prognosis after radiotherapy for stage I lung cancer. Overall study: The non-small cell lung cancer patients were all regarded as unsuitable for surgery on medical grounds. For radiotherapy, patients got SBRT split into 3 to 5 fractions, giving a biologically effective dose of at least 100 Gy. Several developed distant metastases after radiotherapy (median around 7 months), and approximately 14 had no significant progression.

This CDR3 has 11 residues. Germline V gene lookup returns CDR1 ENHRY and CDR2 SYGVKD. Losses at the gene ends were 8 bases for V and 6 bases for J; bases not matched to a gene: 3. Amplicons of TCR beta CDR3 were generated from genomic DNA by two-round multiplex PCR. Round one of PCR was performed, and it used primers specific to each TRBV and TRBJ gene. Each CDR3 protein gets one entry after TCRdb re-called the multiplex PCR reads with MiXCR. The repertoire consists of around 11,000 distinct CDR3 sequences, with approximately 50% occurring once and the leading ten covering around 7%. The sample in question was PBMCs, obtained before or after stereotactic body radiation therapy (not recorded which). The clonotype comes from a donor over 45 with non-small cell lung cancer. This chain uses TRBV10-3 with TRBJ2-7; 8 bases map to TRBD2. CDR3 bases: TGTGCCATCTCAGCGGGAGTCGAGCAGTACTTC. As protein: CAISAGVEQYF.